The clone carrying this TCR beta chain was recorded a few times. What it binds is unknown. TCRdb redid the calling of the 5' RACE reads with MiXCR, one entry per CDR3 protein. The sample yields approximately 540,000 distinct CDR3 sequences, about 13% seen once. The data derive from a study of CD8 T cells in ankylosing spondylitis. General study findings and limits: Previously reported in reactive arthritis synovial fluid and blood were some of the motif variants. A CD8+ phenotype characterized the disease-linked clones, which were relatively rare in peripheral blood. Blood of patients with ankylosing spondylitis appeared to be characterized by a TCR beta motif of roughly eight highly homologous variants.

CDR1 SEHNR and CDR2 FQNEAQ come from the germline V gene (reference sequence). Trimming removed 7 bases from V and 5 bases from J, with 9 bases in between. CDR3 size: 11 residues. The TCR originated in a male donor with ankylosing spondylitis. This chain uses TRBV7-9 with TRBJ2-7; D is tentatively TRBD1 or TRBD2 (5 bases each). Sequencing input: blood, either unsorted or a sorted T cell fraction (not recorded which). DNA of the CDR3: TGTGCCAGCACCTGGGGGAACGAGCAGTACTTC. It yields the protein CASTWGNEQYF.